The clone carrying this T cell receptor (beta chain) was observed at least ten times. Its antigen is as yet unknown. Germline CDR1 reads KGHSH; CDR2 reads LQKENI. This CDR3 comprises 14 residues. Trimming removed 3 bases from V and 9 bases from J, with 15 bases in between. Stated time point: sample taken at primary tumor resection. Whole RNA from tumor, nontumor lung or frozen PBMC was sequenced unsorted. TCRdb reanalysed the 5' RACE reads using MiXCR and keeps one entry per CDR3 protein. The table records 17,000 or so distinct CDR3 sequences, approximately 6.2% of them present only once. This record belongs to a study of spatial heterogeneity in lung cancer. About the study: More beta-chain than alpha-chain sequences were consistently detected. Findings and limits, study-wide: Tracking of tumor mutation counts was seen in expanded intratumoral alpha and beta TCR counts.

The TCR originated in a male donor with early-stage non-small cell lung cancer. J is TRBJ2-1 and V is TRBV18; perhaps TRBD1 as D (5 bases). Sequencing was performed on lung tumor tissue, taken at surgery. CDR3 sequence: CASSPLGQGSEQFF. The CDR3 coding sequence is TGTGCCAGCTCACCGTTGGGCCAGGGTTCTGAGCAGTTCTTC.